This entry is about one T cell receptor beta chain. The data derive from a study of memory CD4+ T cells and cytomegalovirus serostatus. Authors' analysis steps: Out-of-frame sequences were removed, leaving 2,204,828 distinct TCRbeta sequences. The repertoire was sequenced with immunoSEQ multiplex PCR; TCRdb's copy has only in-frame clones and lacks some. V and J calls and clone size are those listed in that table; D and trimming were worked out from the DNA. The sample has about 64,000 clones, approximately 71% seen once. The V gene lost 6 bases and the J gene lost 2 bases, with 13 bases spanning the gap. CDR3 length: 14 residues. CDR1 is KGHSH and CDR2 is LQKENI in the germline V gene. Single viable CD3+CD4+CD8-CD45RO+ cells were sorted as the memory CD4+ T cells.

This chain joins TRBV18 and TRBJ2-5, with D uncertain. The source is an adult in good health and CMV-seronegative. Sequenced input: memory CD4+ T cells from blood. CDR3 amino acids: CASSNPVTQETQYF. The CDR3, as DNA: TGTGCCAGCTCTAACCCCGTGACACAAGAGACCCAGTACTTC.